Presented here are 10 T cell receptor beta chains from one specimen sequenced in a study of blood T cell repertoires in COVID-19 (dated by TCRdb to the early 2020s). The library was produced with the immunoSEQ multiplex PCR assay. Here the immuneACCESS table is served through TCRdb, limited to in-frame sequences with V and J called. Missing clones are a known gap in these copies; in checked studies unresolved V genes cover under half, and the rest lacks a known reason. This sample holds a few hundred thousand clones; around 86% were observed only once. 3.6% of the sample lies in the top ten. Source material: peripheral blood. These receptors were obtained from a young man with active or convalescent COVID-19.

The rearrangement uses TRBV19 and TRBJ1-2; 7 bases fit TRBD1. V shed 5 bases, J shed 8 bases, and the junction held 8 bases outside the gene matches. This CDR3 spans 13 amino acids. Germline lookup yields CDR1 LNHDA and CDR2 SQIVND (reference sequence). The DNA for the CDR3 is TGTGCCAGTAGTTATGGACAGGCAAGCGGCTACACCTTC. Protein product: CASSYGQASGYTF.

This clone was seen a few times. The V gene is TRBV7-9, the J gene TRBJ1-1; a weak D match, TRBD1 (6 bases). Trimming took off 11 bases at V and 2 bases at J, with 18 bases between the two ends. The CDR3 contains 14 residues. Germline loops: CDR1 SEHNR, CDR2 FQNEAQ (reference sequence). The CDR3 sequence: CAGTRGGGNTEAFF. The CDR3 nucleotides are TGTGCCGGGACAAGGGGCGGGGGAAACACTGAAGCTTTCTTT.

V usage is TRBV9 and J usage is TRBJ2-2; no definite D call. CDR1 and CDR2 from the germline V gene are SGDLS and YYNGEE. The CDR3 has 13 residues. Trimming took off 5 bases at V and 6 bases at J, with 11 bases between the two ends. The CDR3 nucleotides are TGTGCCAGCAGTGAGGTCTCGTCCGGGGAGCTGTTTTTT. Its protein is CASSEVSSGELFF.

CDR3 DNA: TGCAGTGCTAGTACTAGCGGGGGGTTCACAGATACGCAGTATTTT. It yields the protein CSASTSGGFTDTQYF. The chain links TRBV20-1 to TRBJ2-3, with 12 bases identical to TRBD2. J gave up 2 bases and V 3 bases, and 3 bases lay outside the gene matches. This CDR3 comprises 15 residues. From germline, CDR1 is DFQATT and CDR2 SNEGSKA (reference sequence).

The chain joins TRBV7-2 to TRBJ1-5; D gene uncertain. The CDR3 has 14 residues. Germline loops: CDR1 SGHTA, CDR2 FQGNSA. V was shortened by 1 base and J by 9 bases, with 13 bases between the two germline ends. The CDR3 protein is CASSLGLSMGPQHF. In DNA, the CDR3 is TGTGCCAGCAGCTTAGGACTCAGCATGGGGCCCCAGCATTTT.

A few counts support this clone. The chain links TRBV7-3 to TRBJ1-6; D ambiguous. CDR1 is SGHTA, CDR2 FQGTGA, per germline. The V gene lost 1 base and the J gene lost 5 bases, with 6 bases spanning the gap. The length of the CDR3 is 14 residues. This chain's CDR3 is CASSLIGDNSPLHF. The CDR3 DNA reads TGTGCCAGCAGCTTAATCGGTGATAATTCACCCCTCCACTTT.

The V and J genes are TRBV3-1 (or the pseudogene TRBV3-2) and TRBJ2-3; 16 bases are shared with TRBD2. The CDR3 spans 19 residues. Unmatched junction bases numbered 6, after V lost 1 base and J lost 2 bases. CDR1 is LGHDT and CDR2 is YNNKEL in the germline V gene (reference sequence). CDR3 sequence reads: CASSQGGGLAGGITDTQYF. For the CDR3, the DNA is TGTGCCAGCAGCCAAGGAGGGGGACTAGCGGGAGGGATCACAGATACGCAGTATTTT.

The chain employs TRBV2 and TRBJ1-5, with 9 positions matching TRBD1. V was pared by 6 bases and J by 3 bases, with 12 bases of the junction left unmatched. CDR1 SNHLY and CDR2 FYNNEI come from the germline V gene. This CDR3 is 17 amino acids long. The CDR3 reads CASRVTRGTGNNQPQHF. CDR3 nucleotide sequence: TGTGCCAGCAGAGTTACCCGAGGGACAGGGAACAATCAGCCCCAGCATTTT.

V gene TRBV30 combines with J gene TRBJ2-5; 8 nucleotides align to TRBD2. Germline CDR1 is GTSNPN and CDR2 is SVGIG (reference sequence). Germline trimming cut 2 bases from V and 4 bases from J; bases unmatched to any gene: 6. There are 14 residues in the CDR3. The CDR3 DNA reads as TGTGCCTGGAGTTTGGTGCTAGCGGGAGAGACCCAGTACTTC. Protein sequence: CAWSLVLAGETQYF. Full variable domain (remainder filled in from reference TRBV30 and TRBJ2-5): SQTIHQWPATLVQPVGSPLSLECTVEGTSNPNLYWYRQAAGRGLQLLFYSVGIGQISSEVPQNLSASRPQDRQFILSSKKLLLSDSGFYLCAWSLVLAGETQYFGPGTRLLVL.

The chain links TRBV29-1 to TRBJ2-7; perhaps TRBD1 as D (6 bases). This CDR3 comprises 14 residues. V lost 4 bases to trimming and J lost 1 base, with 14 bases between them. The V gene's germline CDR1 is SQVTM and CDR2 ANQGSEA. The CDR3 DNA sequence: TGCAGCGTTGCCCTCGGACAGTCTTCCTACGAGCAGTACTTC. Amino acids: CSVALGQSSYEQYF.